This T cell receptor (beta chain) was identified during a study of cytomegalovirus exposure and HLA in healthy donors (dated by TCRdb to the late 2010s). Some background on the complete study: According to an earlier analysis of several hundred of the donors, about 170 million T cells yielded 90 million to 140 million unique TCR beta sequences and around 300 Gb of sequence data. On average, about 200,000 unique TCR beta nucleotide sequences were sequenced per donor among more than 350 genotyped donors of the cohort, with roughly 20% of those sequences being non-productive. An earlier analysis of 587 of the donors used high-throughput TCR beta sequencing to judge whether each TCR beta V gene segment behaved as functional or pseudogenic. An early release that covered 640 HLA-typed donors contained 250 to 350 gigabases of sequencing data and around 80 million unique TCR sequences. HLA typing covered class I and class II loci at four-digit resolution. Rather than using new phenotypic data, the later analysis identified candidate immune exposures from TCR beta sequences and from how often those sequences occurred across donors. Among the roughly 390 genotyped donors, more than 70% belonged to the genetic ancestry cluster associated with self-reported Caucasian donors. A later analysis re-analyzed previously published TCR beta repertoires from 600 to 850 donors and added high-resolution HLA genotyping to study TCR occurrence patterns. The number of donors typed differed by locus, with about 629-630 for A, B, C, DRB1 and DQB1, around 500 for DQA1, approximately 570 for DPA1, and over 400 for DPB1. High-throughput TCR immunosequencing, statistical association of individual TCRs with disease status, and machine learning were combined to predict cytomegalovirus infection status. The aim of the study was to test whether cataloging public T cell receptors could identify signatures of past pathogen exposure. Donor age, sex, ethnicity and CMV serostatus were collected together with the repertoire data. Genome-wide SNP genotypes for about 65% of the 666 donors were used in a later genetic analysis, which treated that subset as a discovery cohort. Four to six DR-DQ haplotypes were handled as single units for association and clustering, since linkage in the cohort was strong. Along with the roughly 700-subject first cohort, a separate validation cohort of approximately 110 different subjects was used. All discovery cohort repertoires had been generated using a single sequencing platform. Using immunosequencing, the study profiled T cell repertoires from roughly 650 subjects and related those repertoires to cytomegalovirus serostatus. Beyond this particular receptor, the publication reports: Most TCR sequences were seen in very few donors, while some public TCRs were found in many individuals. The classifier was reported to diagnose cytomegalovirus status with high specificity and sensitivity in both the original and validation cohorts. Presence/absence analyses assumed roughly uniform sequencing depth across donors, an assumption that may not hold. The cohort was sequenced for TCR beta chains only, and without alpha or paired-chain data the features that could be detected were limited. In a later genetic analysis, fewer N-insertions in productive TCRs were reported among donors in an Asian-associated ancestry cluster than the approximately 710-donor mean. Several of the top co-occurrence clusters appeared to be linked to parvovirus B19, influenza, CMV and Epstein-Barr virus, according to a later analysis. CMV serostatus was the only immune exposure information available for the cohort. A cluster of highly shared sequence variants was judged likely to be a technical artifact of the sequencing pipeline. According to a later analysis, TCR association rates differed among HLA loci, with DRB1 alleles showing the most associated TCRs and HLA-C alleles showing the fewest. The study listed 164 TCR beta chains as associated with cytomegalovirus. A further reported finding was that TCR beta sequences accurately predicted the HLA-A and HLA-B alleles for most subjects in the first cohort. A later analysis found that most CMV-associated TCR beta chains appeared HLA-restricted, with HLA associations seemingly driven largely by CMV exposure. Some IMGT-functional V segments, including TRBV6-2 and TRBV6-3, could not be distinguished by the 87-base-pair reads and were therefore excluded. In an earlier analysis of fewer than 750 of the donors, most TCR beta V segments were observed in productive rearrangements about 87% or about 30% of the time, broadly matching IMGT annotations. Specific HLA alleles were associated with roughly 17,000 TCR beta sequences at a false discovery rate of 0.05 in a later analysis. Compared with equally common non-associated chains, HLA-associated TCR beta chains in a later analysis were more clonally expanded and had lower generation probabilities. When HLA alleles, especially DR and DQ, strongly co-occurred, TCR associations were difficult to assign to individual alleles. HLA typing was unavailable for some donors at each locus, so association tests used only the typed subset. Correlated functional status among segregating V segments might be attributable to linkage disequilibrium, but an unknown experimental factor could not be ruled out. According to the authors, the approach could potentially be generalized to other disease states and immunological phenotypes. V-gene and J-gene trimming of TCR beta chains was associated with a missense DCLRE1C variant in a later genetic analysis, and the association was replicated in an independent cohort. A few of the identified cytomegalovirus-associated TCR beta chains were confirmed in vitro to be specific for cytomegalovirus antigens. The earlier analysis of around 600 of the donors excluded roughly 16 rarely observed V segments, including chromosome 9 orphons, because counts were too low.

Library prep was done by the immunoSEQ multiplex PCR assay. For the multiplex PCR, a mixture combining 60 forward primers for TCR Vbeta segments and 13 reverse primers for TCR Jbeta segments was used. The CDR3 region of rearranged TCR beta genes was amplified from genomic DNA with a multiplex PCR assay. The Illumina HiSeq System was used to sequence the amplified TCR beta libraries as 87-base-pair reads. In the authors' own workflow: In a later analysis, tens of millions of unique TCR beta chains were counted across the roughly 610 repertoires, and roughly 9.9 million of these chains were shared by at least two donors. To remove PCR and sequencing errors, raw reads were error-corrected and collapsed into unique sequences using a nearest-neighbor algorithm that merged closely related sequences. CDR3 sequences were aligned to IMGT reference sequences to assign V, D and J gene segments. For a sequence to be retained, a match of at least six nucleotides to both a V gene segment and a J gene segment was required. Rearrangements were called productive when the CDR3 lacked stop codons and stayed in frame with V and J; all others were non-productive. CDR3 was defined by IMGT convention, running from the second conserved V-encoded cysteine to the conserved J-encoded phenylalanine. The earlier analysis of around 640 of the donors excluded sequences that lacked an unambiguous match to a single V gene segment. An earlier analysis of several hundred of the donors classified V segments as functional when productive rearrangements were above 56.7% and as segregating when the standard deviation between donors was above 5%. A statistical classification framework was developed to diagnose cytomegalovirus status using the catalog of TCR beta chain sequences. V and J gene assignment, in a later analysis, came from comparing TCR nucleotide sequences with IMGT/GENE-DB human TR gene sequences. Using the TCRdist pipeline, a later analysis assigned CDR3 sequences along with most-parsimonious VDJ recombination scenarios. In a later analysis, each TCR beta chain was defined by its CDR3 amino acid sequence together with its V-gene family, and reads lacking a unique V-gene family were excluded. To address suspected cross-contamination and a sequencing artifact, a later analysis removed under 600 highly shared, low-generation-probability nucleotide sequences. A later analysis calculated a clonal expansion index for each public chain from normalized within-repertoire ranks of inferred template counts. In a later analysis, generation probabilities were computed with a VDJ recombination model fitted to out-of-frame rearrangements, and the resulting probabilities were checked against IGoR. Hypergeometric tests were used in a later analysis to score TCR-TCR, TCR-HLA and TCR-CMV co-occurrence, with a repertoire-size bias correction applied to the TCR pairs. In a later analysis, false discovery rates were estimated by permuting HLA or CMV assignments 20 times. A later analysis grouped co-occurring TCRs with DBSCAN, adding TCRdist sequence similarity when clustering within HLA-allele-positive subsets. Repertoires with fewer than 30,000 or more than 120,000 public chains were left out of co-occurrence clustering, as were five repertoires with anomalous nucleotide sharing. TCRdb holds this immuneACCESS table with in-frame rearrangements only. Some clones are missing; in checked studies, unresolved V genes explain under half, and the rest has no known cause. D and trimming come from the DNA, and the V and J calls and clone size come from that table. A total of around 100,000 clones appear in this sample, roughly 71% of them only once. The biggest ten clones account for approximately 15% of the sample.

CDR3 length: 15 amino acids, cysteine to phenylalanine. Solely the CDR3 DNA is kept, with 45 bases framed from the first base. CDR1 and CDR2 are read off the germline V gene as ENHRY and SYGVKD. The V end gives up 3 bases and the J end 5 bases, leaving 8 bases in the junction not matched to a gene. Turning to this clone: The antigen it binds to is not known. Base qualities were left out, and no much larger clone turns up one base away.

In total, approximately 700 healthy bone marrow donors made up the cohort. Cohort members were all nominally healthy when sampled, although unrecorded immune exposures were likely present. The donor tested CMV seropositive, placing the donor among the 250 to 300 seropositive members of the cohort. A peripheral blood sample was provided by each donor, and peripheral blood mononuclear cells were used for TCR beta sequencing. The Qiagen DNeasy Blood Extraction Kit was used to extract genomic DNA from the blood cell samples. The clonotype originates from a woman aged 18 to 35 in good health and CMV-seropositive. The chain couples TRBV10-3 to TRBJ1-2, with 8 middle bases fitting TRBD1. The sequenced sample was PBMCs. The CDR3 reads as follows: CAISDQRDRTYGYTF. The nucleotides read TGTGCCATCAGTGACCAACGGGACAGGACTTATGGCTACACCTTC.